This entry describes one T cell receptor beta chain. Its antigen is still unknown. Nothing much larger sits one base from this clone, and base qualities are not available. The data originate from a study of early T cells in non-severe SARS-CoV-2 infection (dated by TCRdb to the early 2020s). About the investigation overall: TCR sequencing used bulk RNA from unsorted whole blood, so alpha and beta chains could not be paired.

General conclusions and limits of the study: VDJdb matching was skewed toward anti-spike CD8 responses and likely underestimated virus-specific expansions, missing private and CD4 specificities.

The method was 5' RACE. TCRdb names NextSeq 500 as the instrument used. In the TCR library protocol, unique molecular identifiers were attached to individual cDNA molecules to correct for PCR bias and sequencing error. Both TCR alpha and beta chains were sequenced, and tight co-correlation was observed between alpha and beta sequence abundances in each sample. The authors processed their data as follows. V gene, J gene and CDR3 annotation of TCR sequences was performed with Decombinator V4. Expanded TCRs were defined as changing significantly between any two time points under a Poisson model with p below 0.0001. TCR abundances were normalised to the total number of TCRs sequenced per sample and were expressed as counts per million. TRAV1-2 paired with TRAJ12, TRAJ20 or TRAJ33 defined MAIT TCRs, while TRAV10 paired with TRAJ18 defined iNKT TCRs. VDJdb, accessed on 1 November 2021, was searched for TCRs annotated for CMV, EBV and SARS-CoV-2, and TCRs annotated for more than one antigen were excluded. TCRdb itself trimmed the public reads at Q25 with fastp, ran MiXCR and retained productive beta chains. Entries that share a CDR3 protein sequence are merged under the most common genes and DNA. V and J calls and clone size were set by TCRdb, not the authors. The sample records about 92,000 distinct CDR3 sequences, over 15% of which are singletons. The top ten clones comprise over 0.95% of the sample.

Set within a cohort of healthcare workers in London, UK, this nested case-control study involved weekly PCR testing of nasopharyngeal swabs along with blood sampling. Healthcare workers were enrolled in the week of the UK lockdown, from 23 to 31 March 2020, and were followed every week for up to roughly 15 weeks. V is pared back by 0 bases and J by 8 bases, with 12 bases lying between the germline termini. From the germline V gene, CDR1 is SGDLS and CDR2 is YYNGEE. Reading from cysteine to phenylalanine, the CDR3 counts 14 amino acids. Only the CDR3 portion is preserved as DNA: 42 bases, with reading frame beginning at the first base.

Sequencing used whole blood. The sequence was obtained from an adult who was a healthcare worker with PCR-confirmed SARS-CoV-2 infection or an uninfected control (not recorded which). Recombination joined TRBV9 with TRBJ2-1, and TRBD1 may be the D gene, going by 5 matching bases. Here the CDR3 is given as CASSVGARGYEQFF. In nucleotides, the sequence is TGTGCCAGCAGCGTAGGAGCTAGGGGATATGAGCAGTTCTTC.